The next 17 T cell receptor beta chains were all read from a single sample in a study of control samples from healthy donors and cancer patients. Profiling relied on immunoSEQ multiplex PCR, and the TCRdb table lists in-frame clones only, not all of them. The sample consists of around 92,000 clones, roughly 78% of them appearing once. The sample taken for sequencing was blood. These receptor sequences come from a man in his fifties or sixties in good health.

This sequence joins TRBV19 and TRBJ2-1, with 7 bases fitting TRBD2. This CDR3 is 14 amino acids long. CDR1 is LNHDA, CDR2 SQIVND, per germline (reference sequence). After removal of 7 bases from V and 8 bases from J, the junction contained 11 bases not matched to a gene. The CDR3 DNA reads as TGTGCCAGTATAGGGCGGGAGCGACCAGATGAGCAGTTCTTC. Translated: CASIGRERPDEQFF. The full variable domain, in which reference TRBV19 and TRBJ2-1 provide the parts outside the CDR3, is DGGITQSPKYLFRKEGQNVTLSCEQNLNHDAMYWYRQDPGQGLRLIYYSQIVNDFQKGDIAEGYSVSREKKESFPLTVTSAQKNPTAFYLCASIGRERPDEQFFGPGTRLTVL.

The chain has TRBV5-1 and TRBJ2-3, with TRBD2 matching 7 bases. V was pared by 4 bases and J by 1 base, with 9 bases of the junction left unmatched. CDR1 is SGHRS and CDR2 is YFSETQ in the germline V gene. The CDR3 extends over 16 amino acids. The DNA of the CDR3 is TGCGCCAGCAGCCCAGAGAGCGGGGTTGGCACAGATACGCAGTATTTT. Translation: CASSPESGVGTDTQYF.

This clone was recorded once. The chain has TRBV30 and TRBJ2-3; D is uncertain. V was trimmed by 5 bases and J by 1 base, leaving 22 bases between them. The CDR3 is 17 amino acids. CDR1 and CDR2 from the germline V gene are GTSNPN and SVGIG (reference sequence). The CDR3 loop reads CAWVGLGRIGGTDTQYF. The CDR3 bases are TGTGCCTGGGTCGGTTTGGGTAGGATTGGGGGCACAGATACGCAGTATTTT.

This sequence joins TRBV6-5 and TRBJ1-5, with D tentatively TRBD1 (6 bases). CDR3 length: 13 amino acids. Germline CDR1 is MNHEY and CDR2 is SVGAGI. Trimming took 10 bases from V and 4 from J, leaving 14 bases between them. CDR3 nucleotides: TGTGCCACCATGGGGGGCTGGAATCAGCCCCAGCATTTT. This codes for CATMGGWNQPQHF.

The J gene is TRBJ1-5, the V gene TRBV30; D not resolved. V was shortened by 3 bases and J by 2 bases, with 23 bases between the two germline ends. The CDR3 spans 18 residues. Per the germline V gene, CDR1 is GTSNPN and CDR2 is SVGIG (reference sequence). As DNA, the CDR3 is TGTGCCTGGAGGACTCGCGACGGCCCGATCGCGGGCAATCAGCCCCAGCATTTT. Its protein product is CAWRTRDGPIAGNQPQHF.

The chain couples TRBV30 to TRBJ2-5; a weak D match, TRBD1 (6 bases). V lost 4 bases, J lost 5 bases, and 14 bases lay in between. Germline V lookup: CDR1 GTSNPN, CDR2 SVGIG (reference sequence). The CDR3 is made up of 13 amino acids. The CDR3 DNA reads as TGTGCCTGGACTAGAGGGGGTGTGGAGACCCAGTACTTC. Its protein is CAWTRGGVETQYF.

This clone was observed a few times. The CDR3 sequence: CASSLVFSTNSGNTIYF. CDR3 nucleotides: TGTGCCAGCAGCTTAGTGTTTTCCACCAACTCTGGAAACACCATATATTTT. This sequence joins TRBV11-2 and TRBJ1-3; unclear D gene. Germline V gives CDR1 SGHAT, CDR2 FQNNGV. The ends were cut back, 1 base at V and 0 bases at J, with 13 bases in the middle. The CDR3 loop spans 17 amino acids.

V and J are TRBV28 and TRBJ1-3; D is perhaps TRBD1 (5 bases). CDR1 and CDR2 (germline): MDHEN, SYDVKM. Trimming took off 7 bases at V and 2 bases at J, with 12 bases between the two ends. The CDR3 runs to 14 residues. CDR3 in DNA: TGTGCCAGCACCCCGGGGGTCGCTGGAAACACCATATATTTT. It is translated as CASTPGVAGNTIYF.

This chain links TRBV2 with TRBJ1-5; a possible D gene is TRBD1 (6 bases). The CDR3 runs 15 residues. CDR1 and CDR2 (germline): SNHLY, FYNNEI. V shed 5 bases and J shed 2 bases, with 13 bases lying between them. DNA of the CDR3: TGTGCCAGCAGTCCGGACAGCGGGGGCAATCAGCCCCAGCATTTT. Translated, it gives CASSPDSGGNQPQHF.

The genes are TRBV6-5 and TRBJ2-7; D not resolved. Germline V gene lookup returns CDR1 MNHEY and CDR2 SVGAGI. The length of the CDR3 is 14 residues. V was clipped by 6 bases and J by 4 bases, with 16 bases between them. The CDR3 DNA follows: TGTGCCAGCAGCTCTGCCCGGTCCTCTTACGAGCAGTACTTC. Its protein product is CASSSARSSYEQYF.

The rearrangement joins TRBV24-1 to TRBJ2-1; tentatively, D is TRBD1 or TRBD2 (5 bases each). Germline CDR1 and CDR2: KGHDR and SFDVKD. Trimming cost V 0 bases and J 8 bases, with 19 bases left between them. The CDR3 covers 17 residues. The CDR3 spells CATSDLRGTRRLDEQFF. CDR3 DNA sequence: TGTGCCACCAGTGATTTGCGTGGGACCCGCCGCCTGGATGAGCAGTTCTTC.

The chain combines TRBV7-8 with TRBJ1-5; no clear D. The V end lost 1 base, the J end lost 5 bases, and 15 bases lay between the germline ends. Germline-derived CDR1 and CDR2 are SGHVS and FQNEAQ. The CDR3 is 16 amino acids. This chain's CDR3 is CASSLGRRGSHQPQHF. CDR3 DNA: TGTGCCAGCAGCTTAGGAAGGCGCGGCTCACATCAGCCCCAGCATTTT. Combining the CDR3 with reference TRBV7-8 and TRBJ1-5 gives the whole variable domain GAGVSQSPRYKVAKRGQDVALRCDPISGHVSLFWYQQALGQGPEFLTYFQNEAQLDKSGLPSDRFFAERPEGSVSTLKIQRTQQEDSAVYLCASSLGRRGSHQPQHFGDGTRLSIL.

The CDR3: CASSLNSVTGIYEQYF. The CDR3 region has the DNA TGTGCCAGCAGCTTAAACTCCGTGACAGGGATTTACGAGCAGTACTTC. The chain has TRBV7-9 and TRBJ2-7, with TRBD1 matching 7 bases. V lost 2 bases, J lost 4 bases, and 11 bases stayed unmatched. Looked up from germline, CDR1 is SEHNR and CDR2 is FQNEAQ (reference sequence). This CDR3 has 16 amino acids.

J is TRBJ2-5 and V is TRBV7-9, with D possibly being TRBD1 or TRBD2 (5 bases each). CDR3 length equals 13 residues. Germline-derived CDR1 and CDR2 are SEHNR and FQNEAQ (reference sequence). V was clipped by 8 bases and J by 5 bases, with 15 bases between them. CDR3 region: CASQGPLTETQYF. The DNA of the CDR3 is TGTGCCAGCCAGGGACCCCTAACGGAGACCCAGTACTTC.

V and J are TRBV5-1 and TRBJ1-1; D is undetermined. CDR1 is SGHRS and CDR2 is YFSETQ in the germline V gene. V shed 2 bases and J shed 8 bases, with 22 bases lying between them. The CDR3 extends over 16 amino acids. The CDR3 here is CASSLTTAGRNKEAFF. In DNA, the CDR3 is TGCGCCAGCAGCTTAACTACCGCTGGTCGGAACAAAGAAGCTTTCTTT.

The V gene is TRBV6-1, the J gene TRBJ2-1; D is perhaps TRBD1 (5 bases). The CDR3 contains 16 residues. Germline CDR1 is MNHNS and CDR2 is SASEGT. The V and J ends lost 2 bases and 0 bases respectively, with 11 bases between them. CDR3 loop: CASSEYFDSSYNEQFF. CDR3 DNA sequence: TGTGCCAGCAGTGAATATTTTGACAGCTCCTACAATGAGCAGTTCTTC.

The chain combines TRBV19 with TRBJ2-2, with 8 bases identical to TRBD1. In germline, CDR1 is LNHDA, CDR2 SQIVND (reference sequence). V gave up 8 bases and J gave up 1 base; unmatched junction bases: 3. CDR3 length: 14 amino acids. The CDR3, as DNA: TGTGCCAGTTCAGGACAGGGGAACACCGGGGAGCTGTTTTTT. Encoded protein: CASSGQGNTGELFF. Filled out from reference TRBV19 and TRBJ2-2, the complete variable domain reads DGGITQSPKYLFRKEGQNVTLSCEQNLNHDAMYWYRQDPGQGLRLIYYSQIVNDFQKGDIAEGYSVSREKKESFPLTVTSAQKNPTAFYLCASSGQGNTGELFFGEGSRLTVL.